What follows are 15 T cell receptor beta chains derived from one specimen sequenced in a study of vaccination effects on CD4 cells after COVID-19. Libraries were prepared by immunoSEQ multiplex PCR; TCRdb keeps only in-frame clonotypes and omits some of them. The sample lists about 41,000 clones, under 85% seen once, with 2.5% to 3.5% in the top ten. Antigen-specific CD4+ T cells were first expanded with viral peptide pools by the ViraFEST assay and only then sequenced. Cultured cells yielded isolated CD4+ T cells after around 9 days. Nucleocapsid antibodies stayed negative before and after vaccination, showing no earlier SARS-CoV-2 infection. No antigen is known for these receptors. The source was CD4+ T cells from PBMCs cultured with HCoV-NL63 spike peptides, collected before COVID-19 vaccination. The origin of the receptors is a human donor who received a COVID-19 vaccine.

The rearrangement links TRBV6-6 to TRBJ2-5; 7 bases fit TRBD1. Germline trimming cut 6 bases from V and 4 bases from J; bases unmatched to any gene: 8. CDR3 length equals 14 residues. CDR1 MNHNY and CDR2 SVGAGI come from the germline V gene (reference sequence). DNA of the CDR3: TGTGCCAGCAGGAGGACAGGAAGATTAGAGACCCAGTACTTC. Its translation is CASRRTGRLETQYF.

In this sample, this clone turned up once. The chain combines TRBV5-1 with TRBJ2-5, with TRBD1 identical over 7 bases. V shed 3 bases and J 3 bases; nucleotides not matched to a gene: 2. This CDR3 contains 13 residues. Germline values: CDR1 SGHRS, CDR2 YFSETQ. Here the CDR3 reads CASSSQGEETQYF. CDR3 DNA sequence: TGCGCCAGCAGCTCCCAGGGGGAAGAGACCCAGTACTTC.

Only a few counts were recorded for this clone. The CDR3 protein is CAWSSGSRNIQYF. In nucleotides, the CDR3 is TGTGCCTGGAGTTCTGGGAGCCGGAACATTCAGTACTTC. The chain is built from TRBV30 and TRBJ2-4, with a weak D call TRBD2 (5 bases). This CDR3 is built from 13 residues. Trimming left V 2 bases short and J 7 bases short, with 12 bases between. Germline V gene sequence: CDR1 GTSNPN, CDR2 SVGIG (reference sequence).

This sequence joins TRBV18 and TRBJ2-7; D uncertain. CDR1 and CDR2 (germline): KGHSH, LQKENI. CDR3 length: 13 amino acids. Trimming took 4 bases from V and 7 from J, leaving 14 bases between them. The DNA of the CDR3 is TGTGCCAGCTCACGACGGAGTGAAGGTGAGCAGTACGTC. This codes for CASSRRSEGEQYV.

The V gene is TRBV5-4, the J gene TRBJ2-3, with 13 nucleotides matching TRBD2. J gave up 5 bases and V 4 bases, and 7 bases lay outside the gene matches. Germline CDR1 and CDR2: SGHNT and YYREEE (reference sequence). CDR3 length equals 16 residues. The CDR3 bases are TGTGCCAGCAGCCGAAAAACTAGCGGGGGGGGAGATACGCAGTATTTT. Translation gives CASSRKTSGGGDTQYF.

The chain employs TRBV2 and TRBJ1-1; no definite D call. Germline lookup yields CDR1 SNHLY and CDR2 FYNNEI. V lost 7 bases to trimming and J lost 2 bases, with 11 bases between them. The CDR3 contains 13 residues. This chain's CDR3 is CASTRGINTEAFF. The CDR3 DNA follows: TGTGCCAGCACCCGAGGTATTAACACTGAAGCTTTCTTT.

This chain joins TRBV25-1 and TRBJ1-3; 7 bases map to TRBD1. CDR1 and CDR2 (germline): MGHDK, SYGVNS. V lost 6 bases, J lost 2 bases, and 7 bases stayed unmatched. CDR3 size: 15 residues. The CDR3 spells CASSLTGETGNTIYF. CDR3 DNA: TGTGCCAGCAGCCTCACAGGGGAGACTGGAAACACCATATATTTT.

The chain is built from TRBV7-9 and TRBJ1-4; tentative D call: TRBD1 (6 bases). This CDR3 is built from 16 residues. The V end was cut by 5 bases, the J end by 1 base, with 14 bases between. Germline V gene lookup returns CDR1 SEHNR and CDR2 FQNEAQ (reference sequence). The CDR3 protein is CASSQREGGTNEKLFF. The CDR3 DNA follows: TGTGCCAGCAGCCAGCGGGAAGGGGGAACTAATGAAAAACTGTTTTTT. The full variable domain, its missing parts supplied by reference TRBV7-9 and TRBJ1-4, is DTGVSQNPRHKITKRGQNVTFRCDPISEHNRLYWYRQTLGQGPEFLTYFQNEAQLEKSRLLSDRFSAERPKGSFSTLEIQRTEQGDSAMYLCASSQREGGTNEKLFFGSGTQLSVL.

V gene TRBV7-9 combines with J gene TRBJ2-5; D possibly corresponds to TRBD2 (6 bases). With 6 bases removed from V and 7 bases from J, the gap between germline ends came to 21 bases. This CDR3 region has 15 residues. Germline V gene data show CDR1 as SEHNR and CDR2 as FQNEAQ (reference sequence). CDR3: CASSSSVGGHGTQYF. The CDR3 DNA reads as TGTGCCAGCAGTTCCTCAGTAGGAGGGCACGGGACCCAGTACTTC.

V usage is TRBV2 and J usage is TRBJ2-2; 7 bases are shared with TRBD1. Trimming at V came to 6 bases and at J to 4 bases, leaving 2 bases not matched to a gene. From germline, CDR1 is SNHLY and CDR2 FYNNEI. The CDR3 has 13 residues. The CDR3 nucleotides read TGTGCCAGCAGGGCAGGGGGCACCGGGGAGCTGTTTTTT. This encodes CASRAGGTGELFF.

J is TRBJ1-1 and V is TRBV5-1; D is perhaps TRBD1 (6 bases). Trimming removed 4 bases at V and 4 bases at J, with 14 bases between. Germline lookup yields CDR1 SGHRS and CDR2 YFSETQ. The CDR3 runs 14 residues. The CDR3 loop is CASSQLGGITEAFF. Written as DNA, the CDR3 is TGCGCCAGCAGCCAGCTCGGGGGCATCACTGAAGCTTTCTTT.

The chain employs TRBV5-1 and TRBJ2-3; 9 nucleotides match TRBD1. Germline V CDR1 and CDR2: SGHRS, YFSETQ. CDR3 length: 17 residues. V was pared by 4 bases and J by 1 base, with 10 bases of the junction left unmatched. CDR3 region: CASSLNRGPLRTDTQYF. The CDR3 DNA is TGCGCCAGCAGCCTGAACAGGGGGCCCCTACGCACAGATACGCAGTATTTT.

The chain has TRBV11-1 and TRBJ2-2; D is unclear. Deletions cut 1 base from V and 1 base from J, with 4 bases between. The germline V gene encodes CDR1 SGHAT and CDR2 FQDESV (reference sequence). This CDR3 spans 14 amino acids. The CDR3 region has the DNA TGTGCCAGCAGCTTAGGTCTGAACACCGGGGAGCTGTTTTTT. Its translation: CASSLGLNTGELFF. The full variable domain, its missing parts supplied by reference TRBV11-1 and TRBJ2-2, is EAEVAQSPRYKITEKSQAVAFWCDPISGHATLYWYRQILGQGPELLVQFQDESVVDDSQLPKDRFSAERLKGVDSTLKIQPAELGDSAMYLCASSLGLNTGELFFGEGSRLTVL.

The chain is built from TRBV6-5 and TRBJ2-1; 8 positions match TRBD2. The J segment lost 7 bases and the V segment lost 7 bases, leaving 12 bases of the junction unmatched. The CDR3 sequence is 15 residues long. The germline V gene encodes CDR1 MNHEY and CDR2 SVGAGI. The DNA of the CDR3 is TGTGCCAGCACTCGACCGGGACTAGGCGGGAATGAGCAGTTCTTC. Encoded protein: CASTRPGLGGNEQFF.

This chain joins TRBV7-8 and TRBJ2-4; D remains unclear. Germline lookup yields CDR1 SGHVS and CDR2 FQNEAQ. This CDR3 has 13 residues. V was trimmed by 1 base and J by 5 bases, leaving 6 bases between them. CDR3 region: CASSLGSQNIQYF. The DNA for the CDR3 is TGTGCCAGCAGCTTAGGGTCCCAAAACATTCAGTACTTC.